This T cell receptor beta chain originates from a study of T cell repertoires in cytomegalovirus infection. Study summary: Through public TCR beta signatures, both CMV infection and matching HLA type were indicated. Study results and caveats: The response measured ex vivo was dominated by TCR beta clonotypes (HLA-C-restricted and CMV-specific).

TCRdb passed the reads through MiXCR, listing each CDR3 protein once. This table has 310,000 or so distinct CDR3 sequences, about a sixth appearing once. About this clonotype: What it recognizes is unknown.

V lost 3 bases, J lost 4 bases, and 4 bases stayed unmatched. CDR3 length: 14 amino acids. The TCR was taken from a human donor in good health (CMV status not recorded). Some clones in this sample may be carry-over from other donors' samples. Specimen: PBMCs. This chain uses TRBV12-3 or TRBV12-4 with TRBJ2-7, with 9 nucleotides matching TRBD1. This CDR3 is CASSFWDRDYEQYF. CDR3 bases: TGTGCCAGCAGTTTCTGGGACAGGGATTACGAGCAGTACTTC.